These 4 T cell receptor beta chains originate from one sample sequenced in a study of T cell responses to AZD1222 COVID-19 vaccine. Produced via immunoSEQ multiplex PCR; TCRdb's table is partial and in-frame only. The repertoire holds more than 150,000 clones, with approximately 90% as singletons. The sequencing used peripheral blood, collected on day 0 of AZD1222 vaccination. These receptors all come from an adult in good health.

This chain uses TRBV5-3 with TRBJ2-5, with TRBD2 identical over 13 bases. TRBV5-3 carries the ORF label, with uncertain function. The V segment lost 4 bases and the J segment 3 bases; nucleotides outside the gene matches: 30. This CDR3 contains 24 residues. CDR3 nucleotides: TGTGCCAGAAGCCGCCCACCGTCACAGGCAGAACGACTAGCGGGGGGCCAAGGTAAAGAGACCCAGTACTTC. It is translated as CARSRPPSQAERLAGGQGKETQYF.

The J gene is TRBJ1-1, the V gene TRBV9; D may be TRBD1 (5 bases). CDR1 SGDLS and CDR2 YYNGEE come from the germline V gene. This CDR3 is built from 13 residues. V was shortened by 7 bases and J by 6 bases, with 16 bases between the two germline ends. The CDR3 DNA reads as TGTGCCAGCTCCTACGGTGCGGGGGCTGAAGCTTTCTTT. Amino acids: CASSYGAGAEAFF.

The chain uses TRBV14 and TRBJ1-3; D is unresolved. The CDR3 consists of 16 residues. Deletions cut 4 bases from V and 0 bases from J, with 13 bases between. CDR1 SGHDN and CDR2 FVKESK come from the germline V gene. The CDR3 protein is CASSPGPISSGNTIYF. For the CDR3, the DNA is TGTGCCAGCAGCCCCGGACCTATAAGCTCTGGAAACACCATATATTTT.

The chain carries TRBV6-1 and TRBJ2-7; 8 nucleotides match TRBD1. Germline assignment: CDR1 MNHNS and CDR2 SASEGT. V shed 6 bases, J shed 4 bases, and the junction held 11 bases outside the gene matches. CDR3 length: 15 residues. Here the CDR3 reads CASRPDRGVRYEQYF. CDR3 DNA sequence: TGTGCCAGCAGACCTGACAGGGGCGTGCGGTACGAGCAGTACTTC.